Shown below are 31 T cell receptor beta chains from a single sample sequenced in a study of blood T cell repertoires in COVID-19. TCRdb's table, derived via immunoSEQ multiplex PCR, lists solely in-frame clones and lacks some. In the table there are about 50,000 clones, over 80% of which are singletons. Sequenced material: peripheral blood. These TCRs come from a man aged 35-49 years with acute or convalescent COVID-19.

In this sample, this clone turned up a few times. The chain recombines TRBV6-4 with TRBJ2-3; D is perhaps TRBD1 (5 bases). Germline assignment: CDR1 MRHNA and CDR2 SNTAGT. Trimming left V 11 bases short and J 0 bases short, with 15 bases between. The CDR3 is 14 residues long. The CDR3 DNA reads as TGTGCCGGAAAGGGGATCCCTAGCACAGATACGCAGTATTTT. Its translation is CAGKGIPSTDTQYF.

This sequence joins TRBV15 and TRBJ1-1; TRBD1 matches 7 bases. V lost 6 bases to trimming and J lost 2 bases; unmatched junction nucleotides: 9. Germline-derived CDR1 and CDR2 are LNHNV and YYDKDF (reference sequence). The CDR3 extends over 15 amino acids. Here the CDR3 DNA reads TGTGCCACCAGAAGGGGGACAGCAGACAACACTGAAGCTTTCTTT. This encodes CATRRGTADNTEAFF.

CDR3 DNA: TGTGCCAGCAGTGGGCCGGGACAGCTCAAAACTAGCACAGATACGCAGTATTTT. Protein sequence: CASSGPGQLKTSTDTQYF. This rearrangement joins TRBV6-1 to TRBJ2-3, with 7 bases matching TRBD1. The CDR3 runs to 18 residues. Trimming at V came to 4 bases and at J to 0 bases, leaving 13 bases not matched to a gene. The germline CDR1 and CDR2 sequences are MNHNS and SASEGT.

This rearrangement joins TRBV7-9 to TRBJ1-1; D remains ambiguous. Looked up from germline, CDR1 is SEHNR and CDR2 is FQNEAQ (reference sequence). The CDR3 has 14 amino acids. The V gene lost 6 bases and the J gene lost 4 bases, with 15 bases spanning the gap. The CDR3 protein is CASSGEGGSTEAFF. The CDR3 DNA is TGTGCCAGCAGTGGGGAGGGTGGGAGCACTGAAGCTTTCTTT.

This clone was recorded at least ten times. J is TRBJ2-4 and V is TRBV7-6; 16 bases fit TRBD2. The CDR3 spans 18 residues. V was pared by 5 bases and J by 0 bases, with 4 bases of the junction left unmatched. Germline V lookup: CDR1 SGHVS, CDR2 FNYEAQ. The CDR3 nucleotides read TGTGCCAGCAGCCGGGGACTAGCGGGAGGGAAAGCCAAAAACATTCAGTACTTC. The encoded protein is CASSRGLAGGKAKNIQYF.

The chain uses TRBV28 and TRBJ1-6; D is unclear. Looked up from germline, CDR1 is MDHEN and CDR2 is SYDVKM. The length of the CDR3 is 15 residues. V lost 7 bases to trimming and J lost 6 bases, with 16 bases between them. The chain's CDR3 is CASISRAGGNSPLHF. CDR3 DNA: TGTGCCAGCATCTCACGGGCCGGAGGTAATTCACCCCTCCACTTT.

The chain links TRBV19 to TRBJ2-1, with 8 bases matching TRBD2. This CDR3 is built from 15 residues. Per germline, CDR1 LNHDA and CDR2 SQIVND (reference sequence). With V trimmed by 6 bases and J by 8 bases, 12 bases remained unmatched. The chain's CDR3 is CASSSRGASGYEQFF. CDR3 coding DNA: TGTGCCAGTAGCAGCCGAGGGGCTAGCGGGTATGAGCAGTTCTTC. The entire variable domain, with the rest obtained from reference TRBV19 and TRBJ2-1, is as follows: DGGITQSPKYLFRKEGQNVTLSCEQNLNHDAMYWYRQDPGQGLRLIYYSQIVNDFQKGDIAEGYSVSREKKESFPLTVTSAQKNPTAFYLCASSSRGASGYEQFFGPGTRLTVL.

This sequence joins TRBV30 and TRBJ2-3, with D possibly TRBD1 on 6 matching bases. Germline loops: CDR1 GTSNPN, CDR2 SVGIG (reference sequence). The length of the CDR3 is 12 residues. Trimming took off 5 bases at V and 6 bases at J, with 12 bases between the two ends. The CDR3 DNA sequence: TGTGCCTGGTACAGGGCCGCGGATACGCAGTATTTT. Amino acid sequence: CAWYRAADTQYF. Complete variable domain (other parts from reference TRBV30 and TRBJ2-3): SQTIHQWPATLVQPVGSPLSLECTVEGTSNPNLYWYRQAAGRGLQLLFYSVGIGQISSEVPQNLSASRPQDRQFILSSKKLLLSDSGFYLCAWYRAADTQYFGPGTRLTVL.

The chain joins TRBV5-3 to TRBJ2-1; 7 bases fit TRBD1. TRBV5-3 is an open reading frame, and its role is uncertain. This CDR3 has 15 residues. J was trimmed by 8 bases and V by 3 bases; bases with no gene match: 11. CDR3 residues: CARSYRTGGTDEQFF. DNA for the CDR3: TGTGCCAGAAGCTACAGGACAGGTGGGACCGATGAGCAGTTCTTC.

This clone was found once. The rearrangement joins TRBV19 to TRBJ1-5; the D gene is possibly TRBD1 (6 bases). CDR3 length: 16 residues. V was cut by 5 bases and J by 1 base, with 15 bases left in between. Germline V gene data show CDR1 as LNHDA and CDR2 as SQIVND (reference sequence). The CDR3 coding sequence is TGTGCCAGTAGTTTCCGGGGGGGCAGGAGCAATCAGCCCCAGCATTTT. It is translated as CASSFRGGRSNQPQHF.

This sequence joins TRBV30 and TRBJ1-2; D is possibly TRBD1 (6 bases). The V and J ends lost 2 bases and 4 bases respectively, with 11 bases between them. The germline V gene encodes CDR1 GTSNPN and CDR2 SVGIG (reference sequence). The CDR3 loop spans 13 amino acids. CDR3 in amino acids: CAWSQQGFYGYTF. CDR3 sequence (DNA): TGTGCCTGGAGTCAACAGGGATTCTATGGCTACACCTTC.

The CDR3 DNA is TGCAGTGTTCAAACAGACCATTACGAGCAGTACTTC. It is translated as CSVQTDHYEQYF. The gene calls are TRBV29-1 and TRBJ2-7; no reliable D call. Germline values: CDR1 SQVTM, CDR2 ANQGSEA. The CDR3 is made up of 12 amino acids.

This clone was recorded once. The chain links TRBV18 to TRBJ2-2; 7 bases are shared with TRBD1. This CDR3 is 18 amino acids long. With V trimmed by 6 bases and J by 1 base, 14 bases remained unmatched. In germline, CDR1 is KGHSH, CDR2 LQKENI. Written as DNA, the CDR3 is TGTGCCAGCTCCCTACAAAGTACAGGGGAGAAGAACACCGGGGAGCTGTTTTTT. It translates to CASSLQSTGEKNTGELFF.

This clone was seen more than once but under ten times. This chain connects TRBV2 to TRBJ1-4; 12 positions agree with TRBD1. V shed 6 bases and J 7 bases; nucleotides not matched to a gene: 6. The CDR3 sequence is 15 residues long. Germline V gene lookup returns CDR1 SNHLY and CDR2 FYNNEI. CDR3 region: CASSRGDRGREKLFF. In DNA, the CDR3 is TGTGCCAGCAGCAGAGGGGACAGGGGGCGTGAAAAACTGTTTTTT. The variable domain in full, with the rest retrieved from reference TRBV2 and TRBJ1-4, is EPEVTQTPSHQVTQMGQEVILRCVPISNHLYFYWYRQILGQKVEFLVSFYNNEISEKSEIFDDQFSVERPDGSNFTLKIRSTKLEDSAMYFCASSRGDRGREKLFFGSGTQLSVL.

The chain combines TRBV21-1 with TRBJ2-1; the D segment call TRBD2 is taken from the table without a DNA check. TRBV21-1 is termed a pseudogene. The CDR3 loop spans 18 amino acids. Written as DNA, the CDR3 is TGTGCCAGCAGCAAAAGCGGGGTTCATGGGAGGCCCTACAATGAGCAGTTCTTC. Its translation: CASSKSGVHGRPYNEQFF.

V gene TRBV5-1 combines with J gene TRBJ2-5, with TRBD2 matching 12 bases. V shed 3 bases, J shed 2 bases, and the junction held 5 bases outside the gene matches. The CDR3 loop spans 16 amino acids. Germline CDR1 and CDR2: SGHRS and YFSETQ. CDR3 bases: TGCGCCAGCAGCTCACTAGCGGGGGGAAAACAAGAGACCCAGTACTTC. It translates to CASSSLAGGKQETQYF.

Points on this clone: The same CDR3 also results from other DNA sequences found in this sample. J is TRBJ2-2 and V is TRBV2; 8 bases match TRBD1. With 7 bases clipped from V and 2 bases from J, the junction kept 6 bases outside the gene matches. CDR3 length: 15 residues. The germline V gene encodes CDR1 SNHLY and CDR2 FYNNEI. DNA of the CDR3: TGTGCCAGCACCCGAGACAGGGGTAACACCGGGGAGCTGTTTTTT. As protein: CASTRDRGNTGELFF.

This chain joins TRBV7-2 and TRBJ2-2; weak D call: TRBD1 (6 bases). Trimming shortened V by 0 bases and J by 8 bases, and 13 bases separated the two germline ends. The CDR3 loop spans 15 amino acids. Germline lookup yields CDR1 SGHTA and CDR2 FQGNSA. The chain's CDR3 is CASSLARRTAGELFF. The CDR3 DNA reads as TGTGCCAGCAGCTTAGCGCGTAGGACAGCAGGGGAGCTGTTTTTT.

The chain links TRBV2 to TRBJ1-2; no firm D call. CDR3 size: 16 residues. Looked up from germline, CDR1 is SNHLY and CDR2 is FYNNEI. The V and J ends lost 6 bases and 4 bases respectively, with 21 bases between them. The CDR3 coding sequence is TGTGCCAGCAGCGGACTTCCCATAGGGAGCCTCTATGGCTACACCTTC. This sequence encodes CASSGLPIGSLYGYTF.

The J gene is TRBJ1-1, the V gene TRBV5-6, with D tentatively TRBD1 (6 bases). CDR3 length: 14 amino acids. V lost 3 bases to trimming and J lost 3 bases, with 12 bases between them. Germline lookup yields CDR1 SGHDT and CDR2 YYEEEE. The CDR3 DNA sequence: TGTGCCAGCAGCTGGGGCCGACAGGACACTGAAGCTTTCTTT. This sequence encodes CASSWGRQDTEAFF.

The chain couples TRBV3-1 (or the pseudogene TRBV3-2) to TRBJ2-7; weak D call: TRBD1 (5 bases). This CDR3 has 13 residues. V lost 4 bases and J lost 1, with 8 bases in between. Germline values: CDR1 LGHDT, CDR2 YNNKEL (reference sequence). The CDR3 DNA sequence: TGTGCCAGCAGCCGGGGCCCGTCCTACGAGCAGTACTTC. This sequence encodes CASSRGPSYEQYF.

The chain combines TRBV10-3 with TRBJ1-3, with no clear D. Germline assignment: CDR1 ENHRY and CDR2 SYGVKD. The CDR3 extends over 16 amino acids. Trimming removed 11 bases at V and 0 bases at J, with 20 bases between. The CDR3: CAHKSGSSGSGNTIYF. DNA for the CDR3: TGTGCCCACAAATCTGGCAGCTCGGGCTCTGGAAACACCATATATTTT.

CDR3 nucleotide sequence: TGTGCCAGCAGCTTAAACAGGGGCTACGAGCAGTACTTC. This encodes CASSLNRGYEQYF. The chain couples TRBV7-8 to TRBJ2-7; the match to TRBD1 covers 7 bases. The CDR3 is made up of 13 amino acids. V shed 2 bases, J shed 3 bases, and the junction held 1 base outside the gene matches. Germline CDR1 is SGHVS and CDR2 is FQNEAQ.

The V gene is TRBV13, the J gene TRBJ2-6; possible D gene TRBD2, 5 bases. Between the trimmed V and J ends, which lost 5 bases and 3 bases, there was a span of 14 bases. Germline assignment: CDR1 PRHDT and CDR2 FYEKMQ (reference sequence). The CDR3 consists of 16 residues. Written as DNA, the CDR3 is TGTGCCAGCAGCCTTGGTGCGGGTTATGGGGCCAACGTCCTGACTTTC. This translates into CASSLGAGYGANVLTF.

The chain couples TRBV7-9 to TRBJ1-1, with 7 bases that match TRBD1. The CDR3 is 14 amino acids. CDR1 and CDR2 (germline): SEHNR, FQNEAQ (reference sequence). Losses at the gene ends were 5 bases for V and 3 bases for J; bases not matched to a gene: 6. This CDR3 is CASSIRDSHTEAFF. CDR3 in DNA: TGTGCCAGCAGCATAAGGGACAGTCACACTGAAGCTTTCTTT.

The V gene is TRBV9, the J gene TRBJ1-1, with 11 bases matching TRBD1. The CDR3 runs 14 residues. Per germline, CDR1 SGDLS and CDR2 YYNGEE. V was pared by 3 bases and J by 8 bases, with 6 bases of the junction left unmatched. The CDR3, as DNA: TGTGCCAGCAGCGCCGGACAGGGGGCTATCGAAGCTTTCTTT. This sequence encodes CASSAGQGAIEAFF. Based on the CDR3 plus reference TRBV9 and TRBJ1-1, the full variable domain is DSGVTQTPKHLITATGQRVTLRCSPRSGDLSVYWYQQSLDQGLQFLIQYYNGEERAKGNILERFSAQQFPDLHSELNLSSLELGDSALYFCASSAGQGAIEAFFGQGTRLTVV.

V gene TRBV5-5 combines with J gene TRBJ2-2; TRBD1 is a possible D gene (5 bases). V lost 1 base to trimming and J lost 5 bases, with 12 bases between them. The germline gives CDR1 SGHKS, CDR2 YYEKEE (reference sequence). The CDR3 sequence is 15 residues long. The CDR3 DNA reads TGTGCCAGCAGCTTGTTACAGGTTGGGACCGGGGAGCTGTTTTTT. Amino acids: CASSLLQVGTGELFF.

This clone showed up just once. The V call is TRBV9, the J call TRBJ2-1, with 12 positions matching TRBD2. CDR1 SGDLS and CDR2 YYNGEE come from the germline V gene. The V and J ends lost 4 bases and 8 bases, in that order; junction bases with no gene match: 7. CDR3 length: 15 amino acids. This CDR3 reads CASSIGLAGYDEQFF. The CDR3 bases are TGTGCCAGCAGCATCGGACTAGCGGGGTATGATGAGCAGTTCTTC. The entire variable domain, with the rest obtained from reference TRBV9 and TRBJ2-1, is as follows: DSGVTQTPKHLITATGQRVTLRCSPRSGDLSVYWYQQSLDQGLQFLIQYYNGEERAKGNILERFSAQQFPDLHSELNLSSLELGDSALYFCASSIGLAGYDEQFFGPGTRLTVL.

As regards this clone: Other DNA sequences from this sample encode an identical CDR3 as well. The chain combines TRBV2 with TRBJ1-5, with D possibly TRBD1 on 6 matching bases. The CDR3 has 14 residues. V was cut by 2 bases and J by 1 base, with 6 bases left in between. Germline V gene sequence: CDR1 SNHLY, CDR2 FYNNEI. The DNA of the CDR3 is TGTGCCAGCAGTGAACAGGGGAGCAATCAGCCCCAGCATTTT. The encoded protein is CASSEQGSNQPQHF. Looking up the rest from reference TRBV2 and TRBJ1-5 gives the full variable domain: EPEVTQTPSHQVTQMGQEVILRCVPISNHLYFYWYRQILGQKVEFLVSFYNNEISEKSEIFDDQFSVERPDGSNFTLKIRSTKLEDSAMYFCASSEQGSNQPQHFGDGTRLSIL.

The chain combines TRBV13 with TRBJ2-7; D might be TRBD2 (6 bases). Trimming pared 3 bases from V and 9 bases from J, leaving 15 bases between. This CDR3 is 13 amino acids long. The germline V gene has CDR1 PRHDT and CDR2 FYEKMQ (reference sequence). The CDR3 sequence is CASSLGDGGAQYF. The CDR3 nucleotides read TGTGCCAGCAGCTTGGGGGATGGCGGGGCGCAGTACTTC.

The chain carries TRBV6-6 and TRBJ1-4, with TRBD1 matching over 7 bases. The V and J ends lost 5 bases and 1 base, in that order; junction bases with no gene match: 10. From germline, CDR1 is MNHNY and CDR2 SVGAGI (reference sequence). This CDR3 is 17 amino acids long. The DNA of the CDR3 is TGTGCCAGCAGTCAACAGGGGCCGCCCCGAACTAATGAAAAACTGTTTTTT. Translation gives CASSQQGPPRTNEKLFF.